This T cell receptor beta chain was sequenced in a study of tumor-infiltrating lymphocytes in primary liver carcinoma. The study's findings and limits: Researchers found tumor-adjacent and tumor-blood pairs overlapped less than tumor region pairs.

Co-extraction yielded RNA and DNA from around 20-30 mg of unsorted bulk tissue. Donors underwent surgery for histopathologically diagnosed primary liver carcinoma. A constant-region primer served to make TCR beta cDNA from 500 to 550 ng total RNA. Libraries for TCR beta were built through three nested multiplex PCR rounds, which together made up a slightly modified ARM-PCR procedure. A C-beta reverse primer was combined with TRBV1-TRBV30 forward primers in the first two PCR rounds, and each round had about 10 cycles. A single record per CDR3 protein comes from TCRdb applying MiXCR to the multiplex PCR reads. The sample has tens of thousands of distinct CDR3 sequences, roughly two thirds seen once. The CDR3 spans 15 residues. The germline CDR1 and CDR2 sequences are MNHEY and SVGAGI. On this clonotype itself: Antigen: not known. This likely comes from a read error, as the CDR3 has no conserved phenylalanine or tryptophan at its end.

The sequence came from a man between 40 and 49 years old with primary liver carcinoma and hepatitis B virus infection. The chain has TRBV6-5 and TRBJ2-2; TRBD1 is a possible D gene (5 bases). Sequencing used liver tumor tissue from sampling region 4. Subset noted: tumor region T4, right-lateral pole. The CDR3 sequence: CASRVTAMNTGELFS. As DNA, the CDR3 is TGCGCCAGCAGGGTGACAGCCATGAACACCGGGGAGCTGTTTTCT.